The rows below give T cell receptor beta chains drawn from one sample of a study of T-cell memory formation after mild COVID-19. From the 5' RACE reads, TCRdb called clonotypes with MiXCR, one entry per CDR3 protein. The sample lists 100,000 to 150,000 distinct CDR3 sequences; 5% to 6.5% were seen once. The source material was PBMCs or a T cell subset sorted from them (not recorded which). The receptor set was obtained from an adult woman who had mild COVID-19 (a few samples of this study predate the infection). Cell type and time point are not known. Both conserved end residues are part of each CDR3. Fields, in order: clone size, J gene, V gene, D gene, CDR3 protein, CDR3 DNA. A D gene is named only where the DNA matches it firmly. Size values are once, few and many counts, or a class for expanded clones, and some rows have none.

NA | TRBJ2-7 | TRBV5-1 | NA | CASGTALDYEQYF | TGCGCCAGCGGCACCGCCCTGGACTACGAGCAGTACTTC
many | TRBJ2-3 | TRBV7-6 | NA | CASSRSTGFTDTQYF | TGTGCCAGCAGCCGGAGCACGGGTTTCACAGATACGCAGTATTTT
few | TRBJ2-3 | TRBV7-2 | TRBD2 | CASSRDLAGYNTQYF | TGTGCCAGCAGCAGAGACCTAGCGGGGTATAATACGCAGTATTTT
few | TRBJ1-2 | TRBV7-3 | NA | CASGGWRGGYTF | TGTGCCAGCGGGGGTTGGAGGGGCGGCTACACCTTC
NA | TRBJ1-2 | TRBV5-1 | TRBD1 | CASSLRGTVPSLANYGYTF | TGCGCCAGCAGCTTGCGCGGGACAGTTCCCTCGCTAGCTAACTATGGCTACACCTTC
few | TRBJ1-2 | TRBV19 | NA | CASRYTPGPRRYTF | TGTGCCAGTAGATATACTCCGGGTCCCCGACGCTACACCTTC
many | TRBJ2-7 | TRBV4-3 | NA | CASSLALDGRYEQYF | TGCGCCAGCAGCCTTGCTTTGGACGGCCGGTACGAGCAGTACTTC
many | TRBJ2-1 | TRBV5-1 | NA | CASSLGLDEQFF | TGCGCCAGCAGCTTGGGATTAGATGAGCAGTTCTTC
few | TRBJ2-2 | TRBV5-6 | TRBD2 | CASSLEPTSGVGAGELFF | TGTGCCAGCAGCTTGGAGCCGACTAGCGGGGTTGGGGCCGGGGAGCTGTTTTTT
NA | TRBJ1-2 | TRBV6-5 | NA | CASSGVTNYGYTF | TGTGCCAGCTCGGGGGTTACTAACTATGGCTACACCTTC
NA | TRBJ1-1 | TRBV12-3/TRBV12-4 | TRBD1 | CASSFTTGTTEAFF | TGTGCCAGCAGTTTTACGACAGGGACGACTGAAGCTTTCTTT
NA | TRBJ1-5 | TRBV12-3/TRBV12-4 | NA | CASSLTAAQPQHF | TGTGCCAGCAGCCTGACGGCGGCGCAGCCCCAGCATTTT
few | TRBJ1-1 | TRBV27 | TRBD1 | CASSFQGENTEAFF | TGTGCCAGCAGTTTCCAGGGGGAGAACACTGAAGCTTTCTTT
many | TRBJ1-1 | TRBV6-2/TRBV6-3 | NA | CASSYVERGLNTEAFF | TGTGCCAGCAGTTACGTCGAGAGAGGGTTAAACACTGAAGCTTTCTTT
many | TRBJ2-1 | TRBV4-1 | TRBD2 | CASSSTSGGRNEQFF | TGCGCCAGCAGCTCAACTAGCGGGGGCCGCAATGAGCAGTTCTTC
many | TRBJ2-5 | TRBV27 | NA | CASSPLLGVETQYF | TGTGCCAGCAGTCCCCTCTTGGGGGTAGAGACCCAGTACTTC
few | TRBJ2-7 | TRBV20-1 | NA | CSASRQSYEQYF | TGCAGTGCTAGTCGACAGTCCTACGAGCAGTACTTC
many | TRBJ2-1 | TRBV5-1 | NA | CASSLGQPSYNEQFF | TGCGCCAGCAGCTTGGGCCAACCGTCCTACAATGAGCAGTTCTTC
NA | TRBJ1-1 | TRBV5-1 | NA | CASSVLTLNTEAFF | TGCGCCAGCAGCGTTTTAACACTGAACACTGAAGCTTTCTTT
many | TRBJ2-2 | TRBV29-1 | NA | CSVREPGELFF | TGCAGCGTTAGGGAACCCGGGGAGCTGTTTTTT
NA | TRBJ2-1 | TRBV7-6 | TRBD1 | CASSPGLTGQGANEQFF | TGTGCCAGCAGCCCGGGGTTGACGGGACAGGGCGCAAATGAGCAGTTCTTC
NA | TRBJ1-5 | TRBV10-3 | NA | CAISDRIGQPQHF | TGTGCCATCAGCGACAGGATTGGGCAGCCCCAGCATTTT
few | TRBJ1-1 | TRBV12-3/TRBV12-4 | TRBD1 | CASTRTGRNTEAFF | TGTGCCAGCACCAGGACAGGGCGTAACACTGAAGCTTTCTTT
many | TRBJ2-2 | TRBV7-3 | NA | CASSPLQGSAGELFF | TGTGCCAGCAGCCCCCTACAGGGTTCGGCCGGGGAGCTGTTTTTT
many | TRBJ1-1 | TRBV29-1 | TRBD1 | CSVSGGYRNTEAFF | TGCAGCGTTTCAGGGGGCTACCGGAACACTGAAGCTTTCTTT
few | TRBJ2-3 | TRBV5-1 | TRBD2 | CASSFGTSGGSTDTQYF | TGCGCCAGCAGCTTTGGGACTAGCGGGGGGAGCACAGATACGCAGTATTTT
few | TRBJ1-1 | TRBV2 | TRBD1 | CASMGQGNTEAFF | TGTGCCAGCATGGGACAGGGGAACACTGAAGCTTTCTTT
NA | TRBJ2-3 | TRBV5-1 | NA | CASTPGSSTDTQYF | TGCGCCAGCACCCCCGGGAGTTCCACAGATACGCAGTATTTT
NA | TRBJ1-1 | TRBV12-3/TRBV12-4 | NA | CASSSTGGATEAFF | TGTGCCAGCAGTTCAACAGGTGGGGCAACTGAAGCTTTCTTT
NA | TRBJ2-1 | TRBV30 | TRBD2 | CAWTVGRANEQFF | TGTGCCTGGACAGTCGGGAGGGCCAATGAGCAGTTCTTC
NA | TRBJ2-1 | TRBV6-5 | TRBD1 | CASSYSRQGNNEQFF | TGTGCCAGCAGTTACTCGAGACAGGGTAACAATGAGCAGTTCTTC
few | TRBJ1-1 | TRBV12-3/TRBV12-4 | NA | CASSFLRNTEAFF | TGTGCCAGCAGTTTTCTCAGGAACACTGAAGCTTTCTTT
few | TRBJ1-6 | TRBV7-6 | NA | CASSLAGRDLSPLHF | TGTGCCAGCAGCTTAGCGGGAAGGGATCTTTCACCCCTCCACTTT
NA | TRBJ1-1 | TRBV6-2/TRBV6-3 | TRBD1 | CASRLTGGRMGTEAFF | TGTGCCAGCAGATTAACAGGGGGCCGAATGGGCACTGAAGCTTTCTTT
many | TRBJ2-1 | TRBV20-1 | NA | CSAPTSRWNNEQFF | TGCAGTGCCCCCACTTCACGGTGGAACAATGAGCAGTTCTTC
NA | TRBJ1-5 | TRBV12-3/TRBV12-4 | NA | CASSPPGDQPQHF | TGTGCCAGCAGCCCCCCTGGCGATCAGCCCCAGCATTTT
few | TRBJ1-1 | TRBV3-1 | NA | CASSRQTNTEAFF | TGTGCCAGCAGCCGACAGACCAACACTGAAGCTTTCTTT
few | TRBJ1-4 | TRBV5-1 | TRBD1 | CASSSRGQGNEKLFF | TGCGCCAGCAGCTCGAGAGGACAGGGGAATGAAAAACTGTTTTTT